Below, 26 T cell receptor beta chains from the same sample are listed, as sequenced in a study of cytomegalovirus exposure and HLA in healthy donors. Sequenced by immunoSEQ multiplex PCR; TCRdb stores in-frame clones only, minus some. The sample lists approximately 190,000 clones; 75% to 90% were seen once. Sequenced: PBMCs. The source of these receptors is a man aged 18 to 35 in good health and CMV-seropositive.

This rearrangement joins TRBV7-3 to TRBJ2-7, with unresolved D. The CDR3 is 13 amino acids. Trimming pared 5 bases from V and 2 bases from J, leaving 10 bases between. Germline CDR1 SGHTA, CDR2 FQGTGA. CDR3 sequence (DNA): TGTGCCAGCAGCGAGGAGTCCGCCTACGAGCAGTACTTC. Translated, it gives CASSEESAYEQYF.

This clone is a singleton in its sample. The chain uses TRBV19 and TRBJ2-7; TRBD1 agrees at 9 bases. The CDR3 covers 17 residues. Germline loops: CDR1 LNHDA, CDR2 SQIVND (reference sequence). V trimming: 3 bases; J trimming: 2 bases; junction bases outside the gene matches: 11. The chain's CDR3 is CASSIHGGTGTPYEQYF. CDR3 sequence (DNA): TGTGCCAGTAGTATTCACGGGGGGACAGGGACGCCCTACGAGCAGTACTTC.

This clone was counted between two and nine times. This chain joins TRBV4-3 and TRBJ2-2, with 9 positions matching TRBD2. This CDR3 contains 19 residues. Germline CDR1 LGHNA, CDR2 YSLEER. J lost 4 bases, V lost 2 bases, and 14 bases had no gene match. Written as DNA, the CDR3 is TGCGCCAGCAGCCAAAGGCCAAGGGTAGCGGGAGCGATCACCGGGGAGCTGTTTTTT. Its protein is CASSQRPRVAGAITGELFF.

J is TRBJ2-1 and V is TRBV7-2; D is unresolved. Trimming took off 1 base at V and 8 bases at J, with 6 bases between the two ends. CDR1 and CDR2 (germline): SGHTA, FQGNSA. The CDR3 is made up of 12 amino acids. The CDR3 sequence: CASSLERHEQFF. The CDR3 DNA sequence: TGTGCCAGCAGCTTAGAGAGGCATGAGCAGTTCTTC. The variable domain in full, completed from reference TRBV7-2 and TRBJ2-1, reads GAGVSQSPSNKVTEKGKDVELRCDPISGHTALYWYRQSLGQGLEFLIYFQGNSAPDKSGLPSDRFSAERTGGSVSTLTIQRTQQEDSAVYLCASSLERHEQFFGPGTRLTVL.

The chain couples TRBV2 to TRBJ2-5, with D uncertain. The CDR3 runs to 14 residues. Germline V gene data show CDR1 as SNHLY and CDR2 as FYNNEI. V lost 5 bases to trimming and J lost 5 bases, with 15 bases between them. The CDR3 DNA sequence: TGTGCCAGCAGTACCGTCCTGCGGATTGAGACCCAGTACTTC. Protein product: CASSTVLRIETQYF.

Only a few counts were recorded for this clone. The chain's CDR3 is CASSQGGTDYEQYF. CDR3 nucleotides: TGTGCCAGCAGCCAAGGTGGGACAGACTACGAGCAGTACTTC. V and J are TRBV4-2 and TRBJ2-7; 7 nucleotides match TRBD1. The CDR3 is 14 residues long. V trimming: 1 base; J trimming: 3 bases; junction bases outside the gene matches: 3. The germline gives CDR1 LGHNA, CDR2 YNFKEQ.

This clone was seen just once. This sequence joins TRBV7-9 and TRBJ2-3; D not certain. V shed 5 bases and J shed 2 bases, with 17 bases lying between them. The CDR3 totals 16 residues. Germline CDR1 reads SEHNR; CDR2 reads FQNEAQ (reference sequence). For the CDR3, the DNA is TGTGCCAGCAGCAGTTGGTCCAGCGTTTTCACAGATACGCAGTATTTT. Its translation: CASSSWSSVFTDTQYF.

The chain is built from TRBV2 and TRBJ2-5, with 8 bases that match TRBD2. Trimming cost V 7 bases and J 5 bases; bases outside gene matches: 12. This CDR3 is 15 amino acids long. Germline loops: CDR1 SNHLY, CDR2 FYNNEI. This CDR3 reads CASIKVLAAVETQYF. The CDR3 coding sequence is TGTGCCAGCATAAAGGTACTAGCGGCCGTTGAGACCCAGTACTTC.

The sample holds one count of this clone. This chain joins TRBV4-3 and TRBJ2-1, with 7 bases matching TRBD1. There are 14 residues in the CDR3. Germline V gives CDR1 LGHNA, CDR2 YSLEER. V lost 1 base to trimming and J lost 7 bases; unmatched junction nucleotides: 4. CDR3 loop: CASSQVRDRNEQFF. CDR3 DNA sequence: TGCGCCAGCAGCCAAGTAAGGGACAGAAATGAGCAGTTCTTC.

The chain is built from TRBV2 and TRBJ2-3, with 10 bases fitting TRBD2. Per germline, CDR1 SNHLY and CDR2 FYNNEI. V dropped 5 bases and J dropped 5; count of bases not matched to a gene: 4. This CDR3 spans 14 amino acids. As DNA, the CDR3 is TGTGCCAGCAGTAGGACTAGCGGTGTAGATACGCAGTATTTT. Residues: CASSRTSGVDTQYF.

The chain recombines TRBV18 with TRBJ1-2, with D unresolved. The CDR3 spans 14 residues. V was trimmed by 2 bases and J by 8 bases, leaving 15 bases between them. Germline values: CDR1 KGHSH, CDR2 LQKENI. This CDR3 reads CASSPSRDLGGYTF. In nucleotides, the CDR3 is TGTGCCAGCTCACCATCCAGAGACTTAGGAGGCTACACCTTC. Combining the CDR3 with reference TRBV18 and TRBJ1-2 gives the whole variable domain NAGVMQNPRHLVRRRGQEARLRCSPMKGHSHVYWYRQLPEEGLKFMVYLQKENIIDESGMPKERFSAEFPKEGPSILRIQQVVRGDSAAYFCASSPSRDLGGYTFGSGTRLTVV.

This clone was recorded only once. The sample contains more than one DNA sequence encoding this CDR3. The chain joins TRBV27 to TRBJ2-1, with TRBD2 matching 13 bases. With 3 bases clipped from V and 7 bases from J, the junction kept 0 bases outside the gene matches. Germline assignment: CDR1 MNHEY and CDR2 SMNVEV (reference sequence). CDR3 length equals 14 residues. The CDR3 reads CASSLTSGGNEQFF. The DNA for the CDR3 is TGTGCCAGCAGTTTGACTAGCGGGGGGAATGAGCAGTTCTTC.

The chain combines TRBV7-2 with TRBJ2-3; 8 bases map to TRBD1. The CDR3 loop spans 15 amino acids. Germline CDR1 is SGHTA and CDR2 is FQGNSA. V shed 4 bases, J shed 1 base, and the junction held 4 bases outside the gene matches. The CDR3 DNA follows: TGTGCCAGCAGCTCAGGGGGCTTGGGCACAGATACGCAGTATTTT. It specifies CASSSGGLGTDTQYF.

The chain links TRBV7-2 to TRBJ2-5; 10 positions agree with TRBD1. The V gene end was trimmed by 7 bases and the J gene end by 8 bases; junction bases not matched to a gene: 10. Germline V gives CDR1 SGHTA, CDR2 FQGNSA. The CDR3 length is 14 residues. CDR3 sequence: CASTPGTGEGTQYF. The CDR3 coding sequence is TGTGCCAGCACCCCTGGGACAGGGGAAGGAACCCAGTACTTC. The full variable domain, completed using reference TRBV7-2 and TRBJ2-5, is GAGVSQSPSNKVTEKGKDVELRCDPISGHTALYWYRQSLGQGLEFLIYFQGNSAPDKSGLPSDRFSAERTGGSVSTLTIQRTQQEDSAVYLCASTPGTGEGTQYFGPGTRLLVL.

The V and J genes are TRBV7-3 and TRBJ2-1, with 9 nucleotides matching TRBD2. The germline gives CDR1 SGHTA, CDR2 FQGTGA. CDR3 size: 16 residues. The trim removed 4 bases at V and 10 bases at J, leaving 14 bases unmatched. CDR3 sequence: CASSSDSGGGVGEQFF. CDR3 DNA sequence: TGTGCCAGCAGCTCAGATAGCGGGGGTGGAGTAGGCGAGCAGTTCTTC.

This chain connects TRBV5-1 to TRBJ2-7, with 11 bases lining up with TRBD2. The V segment lost 3 bases and the J segment 6 bases; nucleotides outside the gene matches: 5. Germline CDR1 is SGHRS and CDR2 is YFSETQ. The CDR3 totals 14 residues. The CDR3 nucleotides are TGCGCCAGCAGCTCCCTAGCGGGAGGAGGCGAGCAGTACTTC. Amino acid sequence: CASSSLAGGGEQYF.

The chain couples TRBV19 to TRBJ1-5; the D is unclear. Trimming cost V 3 bases and J 4 bases, with 7 bases left between them. Germline V lookup: CDR1 LNHDA, CDR2 SQIVND (reference sequence). The length of the CDR3 is 13 residues. Here the CDR3 reads CASSIARNQPQHF. In DNA, the CDR3 is TGTGCCAGTAGTATTGCCAGAAATCAGCCCCAGCATTTT.

The CDR3 is CASSESNTIYF. The CDR3 bases are TGTGCCAGCTCGGAGAGCAACACCATATATTTT. The chain uses TRBV11-2 and TRBJ1-3; D uncertain. The CDR3 spans 11 residues. Trimming left V 8 bases short and J 7 bases short, with 9 bases between. Germline V lookup: CDR1 SGHAT, CDR2 FQNNGV.

The V call is TRBV5-4, the J call TRBJ2-1; tentatively, D is TRBD2 (6 bases). Trimming removed 0 bases at V and 8 bases at J, with 12 bases between. The length of the CDR3 is 14 residues. Germline CDR1 reads SGHNT; CDR2 reads YYREEE (reference sequence). The CDR3 sequence is CASSLEGGNHEQFF. The CDR3 nucleotides are TGTGCCAGCAGCTTGGAAGGCGGGAACCATGAGCAGTTCTTC. Combining the CDR3 with reference TRBV5-4 and TRBJ2-1 gives the whole variable domain ETGVTQSPTHLIKTRGQQVTLRCSSQSGHNTVSWYQQALGQGPQFIFQYYREEENGRGNFPPRFSGLQFPNYSSELNVNALELDDSALYLCASSLEGGNHEQFFGPGTRLTVL.

The genes are TRBV27 and TRBJ2-7, with 9 bases identical to TRBD1. The germline V gene encodes CDR1 MNHEY and CDR2 SMNVEV (reference sequence). V was clipped by 6 bases and J by 3 bases; unmatched bases: 6. The length of the CDR3 is 14 residues. This CDR3 reads CASSIPGQGYEQYF. CDR3 bases: TGTGCCAGCAGCATACCGGGACAGGGCTACGAGCAGTACTTC.

This chain connects TRBV30 to TRBJ1-6; the match to TRBD1 covers 9 bases. Germline CDR1 reads GTSNPN; CDR2 reads SVGIG (reference sequence). The V and J ends lost 3 bases and 9 bases, in that order; junction bases with no gene match: 9. The CDR3 extends over 15 amino acids. CDR3 in DNA: TGTGCCTGGAGCACCTCCACGACAGGGGGTTCACCCCTCCACTTT. Its translation is CAWSTSTTGGSPLHF.

Here the CDR3 DNA reads TGTGCCAGCAGCTCGACCGGGACTGGAGACTACAATGAGCAGTTCTTC. Its protein is CASSSTGTGDYNEQFF. The V and J genes are TRBV7-9 and TRBJ2-1; TRBD2 is a possible D gene (6 bases). The V and J ends lost 4 bases and 3 bases respectively, with 16 bases between them. Germline CDR1 and CDR2: SEHNR and FQNEAQ (reference sequence). The length of the CDR3 is 16 residues.

V is TRBV7-9 and J is TRBJ2-7; 9 nucleotides align to TRBD1. Germline V CDR1 and CDR2: SEHNR, FQNEAQ (reference sequence). V dropped 5 bases and J dropped 1; count of bases not matched to a gene: 6. The CDR3 contains 15 residues. CDR3 region: CASSPDRGGSYEQYF. CDR3 nucleotides: TGTGCCAGCAGCCCGGACAGGGGCGGGTCCTACGAGCAGTACTTC.

The genes are TRBV28 and TRBJ2-1, with 13 bases that match TRBD2. This CDR3 contains 16 residues. V gave up 4 bases and J gave up 8 bases; unmatched junction bases: 8. The V gene's germline CDR1 is MDHEN and CDR2 SYDVKM. The chain's CDR3 is CASSSPRTSGSDEQFF. The CDR3, as DNA: TGTGCCAGCAGTTCGCCCCGGACTAGCGGGAGTGATGAGCAGTTCTTC. Full variable domain (rest looked up from reference TRBV28 and TRBJ2-1): DVKVTQSSRYLVKRTGEKVFLECVQDMDHENMFWYRQDPGLGLRLIYFSYDVKMKEKGDIPEGYSVSREKKERFSLILESASTNQTSMYLCASSSPRTSGSDEQFFGPGTRLTVL.

The CDR3 protein is CASSSTGGGNTGELFF. As DNA, the CDR3 is TGCGCCAGCAGCTCCACTGGCGGAGGGAACACCGGGGAGCTGTTTTTT. The chain is built from TRBV5-1 and TRBJ2-2, with D perhaps matching TRBD2 (5 bases). Germline V CDR1 and CDR2: SGHRS, YFSETQ. This CDR3 contains 16 residues. Trimming pared 3 bases from V and 1 base from J, leaving 13 bases between.

V and J are TRBV5-6 and TRBJ1-1; no clear D gene. This CDR3 is built from 13 residues. Looked up from germline, CDR1 is SGHDT and CDR2 is YYEEEE. V was cut by 4 bases and J by 0 bases, with 7 bases left in between. The CDR3 spells CASSPGVNTEAFF. The CDR3 nucleotides are TGTGCCAGCAGCCCCGGGGTGAACACTGAAGCTTTCTTT.